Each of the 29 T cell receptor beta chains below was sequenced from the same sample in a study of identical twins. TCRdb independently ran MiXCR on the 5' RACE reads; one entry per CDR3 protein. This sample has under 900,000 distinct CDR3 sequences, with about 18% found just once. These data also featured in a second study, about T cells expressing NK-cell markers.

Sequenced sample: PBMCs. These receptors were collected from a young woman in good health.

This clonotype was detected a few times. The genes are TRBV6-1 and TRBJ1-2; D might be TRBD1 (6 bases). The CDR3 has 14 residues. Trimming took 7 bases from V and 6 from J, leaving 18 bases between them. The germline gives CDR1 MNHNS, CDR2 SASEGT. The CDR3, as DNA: TGTGCCAGCACTCACCGGGGGCAGGGCGATGGCTACACCTTC. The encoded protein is CASTHRGQGDGYTF.

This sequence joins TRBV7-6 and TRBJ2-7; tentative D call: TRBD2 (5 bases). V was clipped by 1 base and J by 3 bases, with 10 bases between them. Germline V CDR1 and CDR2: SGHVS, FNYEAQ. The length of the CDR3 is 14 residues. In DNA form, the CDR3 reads TGTGCCAGCAGCTTAGAAGCTAGCATCTACGAGCAGTACTTC. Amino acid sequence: CASSLEASIYEQYF. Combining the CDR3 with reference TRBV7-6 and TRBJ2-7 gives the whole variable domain GAGVSQSPRYKVTKRGQDVALRCDPISGHVSLYWYRQALGQGPEFLTYFNYEAQQDKSGLPNDRFSAERPEGSISTLTIQRTEQRDSAMYRCASSLEASIYEQYFGPGTRLTVT.

CDR3 amino acids: CSVFEGGRGEGNTEAFF. CDR3 nucleotides: TGCAGCGTCTTCGAGGGAGGCAGGGGAGAGGGGAACACTGAAGCTTTCTTT. The genes are TRBV29-1 and TRBJ1-1; D may be TRBD1 (6 bases). Trimming shortened V by 6 bases and J by 1 base, and 24 bases separated the two germline ends. Per germline, CDR1 SQVTM and CDR2 ANQGSEA. The CDR3 is 17 amino acids.

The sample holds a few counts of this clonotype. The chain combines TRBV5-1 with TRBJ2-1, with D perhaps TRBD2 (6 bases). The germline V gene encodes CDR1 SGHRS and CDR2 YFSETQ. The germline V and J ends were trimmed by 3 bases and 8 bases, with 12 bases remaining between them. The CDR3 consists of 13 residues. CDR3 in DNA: TGCGCCAGCAGCTCCCGGGAGTGGCATGAGCAGTTCTTC. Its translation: CASSSREWHEQFF.

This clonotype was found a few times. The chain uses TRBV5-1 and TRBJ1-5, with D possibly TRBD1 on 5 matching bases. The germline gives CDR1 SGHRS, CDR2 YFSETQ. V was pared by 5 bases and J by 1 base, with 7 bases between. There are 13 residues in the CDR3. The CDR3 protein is CASRWGSNQPQHF. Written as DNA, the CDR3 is TGCGCCAGCAGGTGGGGGAGCAATCAGCCCCAGCATTTT.

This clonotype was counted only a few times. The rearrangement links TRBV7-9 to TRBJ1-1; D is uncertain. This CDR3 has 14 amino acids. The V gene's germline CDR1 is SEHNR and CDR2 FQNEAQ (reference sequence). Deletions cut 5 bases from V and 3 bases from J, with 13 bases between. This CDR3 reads CASSPSVRDTEAFF. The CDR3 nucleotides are TGTGCCAGCAGCCCAAGTGTGAGGGACACTGAAGCTTTCTTT.

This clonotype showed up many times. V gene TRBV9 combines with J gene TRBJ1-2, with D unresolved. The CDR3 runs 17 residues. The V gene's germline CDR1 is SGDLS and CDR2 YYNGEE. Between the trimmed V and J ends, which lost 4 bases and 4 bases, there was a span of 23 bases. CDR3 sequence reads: CASSTTSHLHPPYGYTF. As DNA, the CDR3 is TGTGCCAGCAGCACTACAAGTCACCTCCATCCCCCCTATGGCTACACCTTC. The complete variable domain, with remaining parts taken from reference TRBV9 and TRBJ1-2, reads DSGVTQTPKHLITATGQRVTLRCSPRSGDLSVYWYQQSLDQGLQFLIQYYNGEERAKGNILERFSAQQFPDLHSELNLSSLELGDSALYFCASSTTSHLHPPYGYTFGSGTRLTVV.

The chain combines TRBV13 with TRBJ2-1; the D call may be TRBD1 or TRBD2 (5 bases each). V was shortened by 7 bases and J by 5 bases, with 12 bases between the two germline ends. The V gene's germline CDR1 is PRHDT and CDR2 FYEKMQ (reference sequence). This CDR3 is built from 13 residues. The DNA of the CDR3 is TGTGCCAGCATCTCTCGGGGCCACAATGAGCAGTTCTTC. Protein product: CASISRGHNEQFF.

The CDR3 region is CASSLEVRGKETQYF. CDR3 DNA sequence: TGTGCCAGCAGCTTAGAAGTACGGGGGAAAGAGACCCAGTACTTC. The J gene is TRBJ2-5, the V gene TRBV7-2, with a possible D match to TRBD2 (6 bases). Germline V gene data show CDR1 as SGHTA and CDR2 as FQGNSA. Trimming took off 1 base at V and 3 bases at J, with 12 bases between the two ends. CDR3 length: 15 amino acids.

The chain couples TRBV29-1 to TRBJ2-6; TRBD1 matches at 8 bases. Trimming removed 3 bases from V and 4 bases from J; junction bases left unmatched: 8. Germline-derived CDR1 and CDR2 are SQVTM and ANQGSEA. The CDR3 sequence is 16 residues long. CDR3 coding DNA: TGCAGCGTTGAGATCACAGGGGGGTGGGGGGCCAACGTCCTGACTTTC. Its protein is CSVEITGGWGANVLTF.

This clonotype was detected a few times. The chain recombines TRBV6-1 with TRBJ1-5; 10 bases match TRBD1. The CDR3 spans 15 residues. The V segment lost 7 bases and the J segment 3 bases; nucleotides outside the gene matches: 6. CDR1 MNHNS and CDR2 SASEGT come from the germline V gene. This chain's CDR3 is CASKTTGGHNQPQHF. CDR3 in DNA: TGTGCCAGCAAGACGACAGGGGGCCACAATCAGCCCCAGCATTTT.

The CDR3 DNA follows: TGTGCCAGCTCCACATGGATCGGCAGGGGGGACAATGAGCAGTTCTTC. Residues: CASSTWIGRGDNEQFF. This chain links TRBV7-2 with TRBJ2-1, with D possibly TRBD1 on 7 matching bases. Trimming left V 8 bases short and J 5 bases short, with 22 bases between. The CDR3 has 16 amino acids. Germline V CDR1 and CDR2: SGHTA, FQGNSA.

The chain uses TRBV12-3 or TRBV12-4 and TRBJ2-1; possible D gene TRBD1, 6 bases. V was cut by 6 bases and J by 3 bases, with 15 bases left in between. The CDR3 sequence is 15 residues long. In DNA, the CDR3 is TGTGCCAGCAGCAAGACGGGACACTTCTACAATGAGCAGTTCTTC. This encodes CASSKTGHFYNEQFF.

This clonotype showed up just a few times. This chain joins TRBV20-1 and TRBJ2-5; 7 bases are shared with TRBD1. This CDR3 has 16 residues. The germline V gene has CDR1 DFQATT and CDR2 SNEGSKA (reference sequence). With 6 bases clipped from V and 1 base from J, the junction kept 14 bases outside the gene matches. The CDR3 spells CSATNQLRDSQETQYF. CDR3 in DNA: TGCAGTGCAACTAACCAGCTCCGGGACAGCCAAGAGACCCAGTACTTC.

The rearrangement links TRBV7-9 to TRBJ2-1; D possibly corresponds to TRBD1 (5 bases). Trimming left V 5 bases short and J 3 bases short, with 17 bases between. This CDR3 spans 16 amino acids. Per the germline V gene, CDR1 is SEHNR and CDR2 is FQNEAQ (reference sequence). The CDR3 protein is CASSLWGLSDYNEQFF. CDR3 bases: TGTGCCAGCAGCCTCTGGGGCCTATCGGACTACAATGAGCAGTTCTTC.

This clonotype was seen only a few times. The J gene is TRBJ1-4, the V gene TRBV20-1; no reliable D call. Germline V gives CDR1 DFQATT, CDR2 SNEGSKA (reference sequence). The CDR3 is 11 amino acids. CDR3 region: CSSGPGEKLFF. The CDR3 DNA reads TGCAGCTCAGGTCCAGGCGAAAAACTGTTTTTT.

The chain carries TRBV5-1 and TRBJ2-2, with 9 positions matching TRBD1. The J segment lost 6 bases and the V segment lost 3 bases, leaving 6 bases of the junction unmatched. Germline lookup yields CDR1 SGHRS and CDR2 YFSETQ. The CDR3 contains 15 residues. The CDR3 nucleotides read TGCGCCAGCAGCTCGTCGGGACAGGGTTCCGGGGAGCTGTTTTTT. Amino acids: CASSSSGQGSGELFF.

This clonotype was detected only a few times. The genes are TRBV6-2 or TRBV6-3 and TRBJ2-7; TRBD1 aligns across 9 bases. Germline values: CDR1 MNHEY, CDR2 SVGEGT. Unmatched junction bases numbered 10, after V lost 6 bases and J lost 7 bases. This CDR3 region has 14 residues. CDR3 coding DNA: TGTGCCAGCAGACCCGGGACAGGGCTTCGGGAGCAGTACTTC. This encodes CASRPGTGLREQYF.

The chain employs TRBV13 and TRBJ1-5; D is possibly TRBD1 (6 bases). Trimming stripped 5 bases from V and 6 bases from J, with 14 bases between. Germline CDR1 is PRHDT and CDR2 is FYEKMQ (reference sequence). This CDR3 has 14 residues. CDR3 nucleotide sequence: TGTGCCAGCAGCAAAAGAAAAGGGGGTCAGCCCCAGCATTTT. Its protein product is CASSKRKGGQPQHF.

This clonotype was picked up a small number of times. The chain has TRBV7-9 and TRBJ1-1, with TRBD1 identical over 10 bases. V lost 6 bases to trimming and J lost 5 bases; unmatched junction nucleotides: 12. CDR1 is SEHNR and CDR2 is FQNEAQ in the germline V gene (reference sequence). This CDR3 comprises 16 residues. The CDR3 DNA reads TGTGCCAGCAGGCGACTTGGACAGGGGGATGGTACTGAAGCTTTCTTT. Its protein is CASRRLGQGDGTEAFF.

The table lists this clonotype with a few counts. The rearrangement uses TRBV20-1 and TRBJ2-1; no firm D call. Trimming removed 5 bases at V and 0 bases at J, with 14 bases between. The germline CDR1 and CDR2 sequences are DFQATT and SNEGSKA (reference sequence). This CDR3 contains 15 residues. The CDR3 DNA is TGCAGTGCTGGCGATCTAGGGCTCTCCTACAATGAGCAGTTCTTC. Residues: CSAGDLGLSYNEQFF.

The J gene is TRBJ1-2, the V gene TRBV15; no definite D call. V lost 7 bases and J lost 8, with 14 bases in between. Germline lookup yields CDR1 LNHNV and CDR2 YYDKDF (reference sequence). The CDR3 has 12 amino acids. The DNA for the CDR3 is TGTGCCACCACCGAGAGTTTTGGCGGCTACACCTTC. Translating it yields CATTESFGGYTF.

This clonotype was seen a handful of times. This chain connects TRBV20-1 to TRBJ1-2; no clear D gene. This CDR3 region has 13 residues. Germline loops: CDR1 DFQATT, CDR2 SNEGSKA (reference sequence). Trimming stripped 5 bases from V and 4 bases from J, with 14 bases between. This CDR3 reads CSARPRIPYGYTF. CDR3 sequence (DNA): TGCAGTGCTCGACCTCGTATCCCCTATGGCTACACCTTC.

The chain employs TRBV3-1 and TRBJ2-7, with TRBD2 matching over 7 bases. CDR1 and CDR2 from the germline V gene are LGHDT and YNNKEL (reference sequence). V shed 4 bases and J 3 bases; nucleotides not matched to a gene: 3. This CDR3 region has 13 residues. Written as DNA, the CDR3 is TGTGCCAGCAGCCCCAGCGGGGACTACGAGCAGTACTTC. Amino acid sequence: CASSPSGDYEQYF.

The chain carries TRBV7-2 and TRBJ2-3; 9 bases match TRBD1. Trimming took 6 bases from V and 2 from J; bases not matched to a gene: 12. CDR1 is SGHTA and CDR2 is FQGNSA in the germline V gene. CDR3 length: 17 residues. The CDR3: CASSRDREGMDTDTQYF. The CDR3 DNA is TGTGCCAGCAGTCGGGACAGGGAGGGGATGGACACAGATACGCAGTATTTT.

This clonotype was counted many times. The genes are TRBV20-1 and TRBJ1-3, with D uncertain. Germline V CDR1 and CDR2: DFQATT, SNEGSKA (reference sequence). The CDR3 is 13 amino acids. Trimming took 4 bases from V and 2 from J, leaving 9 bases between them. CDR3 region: CSAKSAAGNTIYF. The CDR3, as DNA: TGCAGTGCTAAATCGGCGGCTGGAAACACCATATATTTT.

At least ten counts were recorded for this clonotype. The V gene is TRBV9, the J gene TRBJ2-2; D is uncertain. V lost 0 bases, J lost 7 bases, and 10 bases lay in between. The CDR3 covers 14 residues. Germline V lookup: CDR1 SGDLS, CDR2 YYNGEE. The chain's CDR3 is CASSVEGDVGELFF. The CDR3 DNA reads TGTGCCAGCAGCGTAGAGGGTGATGTCGGGGAGCTGTTTTTT.

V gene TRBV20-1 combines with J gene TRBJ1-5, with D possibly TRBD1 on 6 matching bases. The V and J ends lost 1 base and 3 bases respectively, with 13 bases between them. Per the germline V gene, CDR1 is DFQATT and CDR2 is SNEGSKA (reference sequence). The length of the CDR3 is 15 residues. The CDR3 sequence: CSARATGIDNQPQHF. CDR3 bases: TGCAGTGCTAGAGCCACAGGGATCGACAATCAGCCCCAGCATTTT.

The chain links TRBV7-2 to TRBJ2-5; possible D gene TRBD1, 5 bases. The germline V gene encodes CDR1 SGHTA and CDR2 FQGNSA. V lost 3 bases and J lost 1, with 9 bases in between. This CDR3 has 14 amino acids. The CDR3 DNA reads TGTGCCAGCAGCTTGCGACAGCTCCAAGAGACCCAGTACTTC. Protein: CASSLRQLQETQYF.